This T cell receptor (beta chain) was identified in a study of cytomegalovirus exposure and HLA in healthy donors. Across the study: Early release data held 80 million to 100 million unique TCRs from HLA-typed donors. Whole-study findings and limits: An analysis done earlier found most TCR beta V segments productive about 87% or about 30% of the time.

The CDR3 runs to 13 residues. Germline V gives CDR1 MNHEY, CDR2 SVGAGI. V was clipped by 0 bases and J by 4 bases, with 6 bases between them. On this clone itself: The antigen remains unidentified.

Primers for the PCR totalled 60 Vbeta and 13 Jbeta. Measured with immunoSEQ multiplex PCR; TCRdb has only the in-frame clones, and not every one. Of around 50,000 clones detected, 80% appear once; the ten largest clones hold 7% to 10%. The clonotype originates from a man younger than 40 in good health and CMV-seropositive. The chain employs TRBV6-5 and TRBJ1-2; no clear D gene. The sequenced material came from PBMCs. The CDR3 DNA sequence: TGTGCCAGCAGTTACTCGTTCCGCTATGGCTACACCTTC. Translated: CASSYSFRYGYTF.